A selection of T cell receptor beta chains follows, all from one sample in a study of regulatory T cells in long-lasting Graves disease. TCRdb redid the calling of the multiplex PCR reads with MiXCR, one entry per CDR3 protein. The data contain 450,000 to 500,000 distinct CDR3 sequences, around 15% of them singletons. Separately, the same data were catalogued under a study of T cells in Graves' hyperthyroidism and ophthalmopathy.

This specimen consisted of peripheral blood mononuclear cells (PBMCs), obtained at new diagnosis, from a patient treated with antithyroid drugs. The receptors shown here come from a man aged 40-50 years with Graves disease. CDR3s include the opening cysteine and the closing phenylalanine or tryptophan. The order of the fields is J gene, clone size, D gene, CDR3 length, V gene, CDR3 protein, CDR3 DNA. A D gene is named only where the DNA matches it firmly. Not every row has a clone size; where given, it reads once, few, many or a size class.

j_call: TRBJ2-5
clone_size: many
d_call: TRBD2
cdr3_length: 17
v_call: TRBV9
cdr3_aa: CASSVEGTSGTQETQYF
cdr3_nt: TGTGCCAGCAGCGTAGAGGGGACTAGCGGGACCCAAGAGACCCAGTACTTC

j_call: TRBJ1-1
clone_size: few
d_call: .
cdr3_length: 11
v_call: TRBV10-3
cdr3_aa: CAIRQNTEAFF
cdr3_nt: TGTGCCATCAGGCAGAACACTGAAGCTTTCTTT

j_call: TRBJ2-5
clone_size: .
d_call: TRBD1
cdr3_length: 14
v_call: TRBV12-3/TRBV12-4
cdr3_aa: CASSFRGRGETQYF
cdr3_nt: TGTGCCAGCAGTTTTAGGGGGCGAGGGGAGACCCAGTACTTC

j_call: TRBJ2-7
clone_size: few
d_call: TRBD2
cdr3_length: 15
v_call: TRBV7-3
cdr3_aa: CASSDSGPSSYEQYF
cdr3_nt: TGTGCCAGCAGCGATAGCGGGCCAAGCTCCTACGAGCAGTACTTC

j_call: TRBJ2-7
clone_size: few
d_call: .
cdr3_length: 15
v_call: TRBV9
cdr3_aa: CASSVGDAVSYEQYF
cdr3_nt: TGTGCCAGCAGCGTGGGGGACGCCGTCTCCTACGAGCAGTACTTC

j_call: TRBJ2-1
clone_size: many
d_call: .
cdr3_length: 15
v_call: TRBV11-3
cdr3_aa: CASSLEDLSYNEQFF
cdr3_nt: TGTGCCAGCAGCTTAGAAGACCTCTCCTACAATGAGCAGTTCTTC

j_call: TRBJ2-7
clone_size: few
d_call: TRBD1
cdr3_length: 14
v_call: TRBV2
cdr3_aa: CASSQPGQFYEQYF
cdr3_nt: TGCGCCAGCAGCCAACCGGGACAGTTCTACGAGCAGTACTTC

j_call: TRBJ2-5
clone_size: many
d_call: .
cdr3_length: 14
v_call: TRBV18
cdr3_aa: CASSPPWEQETQYF
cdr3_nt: TGTGCCAGCTCACCACCATGGGAACAAGAGACCCAGTACTTC

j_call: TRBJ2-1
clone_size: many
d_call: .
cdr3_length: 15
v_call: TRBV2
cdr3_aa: CASSEVSSFYNEQFF
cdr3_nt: TGTGCCAGCAGTGAAGTCTCTAGCTTCTACAATGAGCAGTTCTTC

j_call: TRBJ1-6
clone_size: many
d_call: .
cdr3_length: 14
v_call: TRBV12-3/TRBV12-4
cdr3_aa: CASSVGVYNSPLHF
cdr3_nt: TGTGCCAGCAGCGTCGGAGTCTATAATTCACCCCTCCACTTT

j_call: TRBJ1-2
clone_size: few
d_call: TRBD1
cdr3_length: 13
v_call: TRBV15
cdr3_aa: CATSTGTGDGYTF
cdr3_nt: TGTGCCACCAGCACTGGGACAGGGGATGGCTACACCTTC

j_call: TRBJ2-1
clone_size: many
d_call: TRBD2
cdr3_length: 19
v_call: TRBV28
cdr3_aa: CASSLTTSGAKLTYNEQFF
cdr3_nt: TGTGCCAGCAGTTTAACGACTAGCGGGGCGAAACTAACTTACAATGAGCAGTTCTTC

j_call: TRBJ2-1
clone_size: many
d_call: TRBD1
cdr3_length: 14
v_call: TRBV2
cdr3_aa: CASSVETGRNEQFF
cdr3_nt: TGTGCCAGCAGTGTCGAGACAGGGCGCAATGAGCAGTTCTTC

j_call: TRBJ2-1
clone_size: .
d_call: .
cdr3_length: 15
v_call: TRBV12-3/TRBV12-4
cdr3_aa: CASSLGAGPNNEQFF
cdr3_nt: TGTGCCAGCAGTTTAGGGGCAGGGCCTAACAATGAGCAGTTCTTC

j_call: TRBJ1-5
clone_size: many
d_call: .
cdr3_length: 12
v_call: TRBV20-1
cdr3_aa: CSARGGNQPQHF
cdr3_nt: TGCAGTGCTAGAGGAGGTAATCAGCCCCAGCATTTT

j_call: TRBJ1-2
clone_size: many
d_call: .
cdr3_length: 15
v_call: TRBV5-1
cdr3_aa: CASSLGQKGSYGYTF
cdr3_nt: TGCGCCAGCAGCTTGGGGCAGAAAGGGAGCTATGGCTACACCTTC

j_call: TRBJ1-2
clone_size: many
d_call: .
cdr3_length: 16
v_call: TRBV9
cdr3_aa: CASSVEGPRGIYGYTF
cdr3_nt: TGTGCCAGCAGCGTAGAAGGCCCCCGGGGGATCTATGGCTACACCTTC

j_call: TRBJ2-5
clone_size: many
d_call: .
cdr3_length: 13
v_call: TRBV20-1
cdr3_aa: CSASGRRRETQYF
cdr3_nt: TGCAGTGCATCGGGACGCCGTCGGGAGACCCAGTACTTC

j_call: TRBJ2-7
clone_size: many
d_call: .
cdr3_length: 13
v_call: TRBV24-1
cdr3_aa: CATSEGTLGEQYF
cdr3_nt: TGTGCCACATCAGAAGGGACCCTCGGCGAGCAGTACTTC

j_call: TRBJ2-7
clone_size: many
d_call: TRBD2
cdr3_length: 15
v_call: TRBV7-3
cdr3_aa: CASSLSPAGDYEQYF
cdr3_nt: TGTGCCAGCAGCTTAAGTCCAGCGGGAGACTACGAGCAGTACTTC

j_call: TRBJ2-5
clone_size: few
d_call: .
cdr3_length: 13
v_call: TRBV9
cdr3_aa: CASSPRQEETQYF
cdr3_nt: TGTGCCAGCAGCCCCCGGCAGGAAGAGACCCAGTACTTC

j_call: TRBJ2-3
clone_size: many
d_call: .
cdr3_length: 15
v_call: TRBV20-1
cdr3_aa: CSARDFGFSTDTQYF
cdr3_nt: TGCAGTGCTAGAGATTTCGGGTTTAGCACAGATACGCAGTATTTT

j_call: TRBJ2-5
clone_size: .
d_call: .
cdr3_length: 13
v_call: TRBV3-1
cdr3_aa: CASSQVLLETRYF
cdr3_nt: TGTGCCAGCAGCCAAGTACTACTCGAGACCCGGTACTTC

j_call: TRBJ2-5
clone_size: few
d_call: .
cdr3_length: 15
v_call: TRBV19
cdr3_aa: CASRPGLAVSETQYF
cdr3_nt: TGTGCCAGTAGGCCGGGACTGGCTGTTTCTGAGACCCAGTACTTC

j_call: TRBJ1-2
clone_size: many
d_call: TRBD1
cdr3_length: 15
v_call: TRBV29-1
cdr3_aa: CSVEDQTTGRRGYTF
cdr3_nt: TGCAGCGTTGAAGACCAGACGACAGGGCGACGGGGCTACACCTTC

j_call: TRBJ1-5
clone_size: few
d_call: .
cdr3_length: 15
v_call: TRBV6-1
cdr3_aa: CASSEFGGRNQPQHF
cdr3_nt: TGTGCCAGCAGTGAATTCGGGGGCCGCAATCAGCCCCAGCATTTT

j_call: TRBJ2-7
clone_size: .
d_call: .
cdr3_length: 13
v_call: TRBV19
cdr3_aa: CASSIRLQGEQYF
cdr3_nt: TGTGCCAGTAGCATCCGCCTCCAAGGAGAGCAGTACTTC

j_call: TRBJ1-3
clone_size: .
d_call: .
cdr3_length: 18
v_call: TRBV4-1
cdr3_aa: CASSQSVTGSRAGNTIYF
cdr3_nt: TGCGCCAGCAGCCAATCGGTCACGGGGTCGAGGGCTGGAAACACCATATATTTT

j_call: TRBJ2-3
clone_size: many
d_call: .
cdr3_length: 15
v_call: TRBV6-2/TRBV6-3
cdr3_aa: CASSELRQSTDTQYF
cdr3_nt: TGTGCCAGCAGTGAGCTTCGGCAGAGCACAGATACGCAGTATTTT

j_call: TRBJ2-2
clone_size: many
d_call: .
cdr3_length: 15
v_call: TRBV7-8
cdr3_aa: CASSTRTKNTGELFF
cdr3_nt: TGTGCCAGCAGCACAAGGACAAAGAACACCGGGGAGCTGTTTTTT

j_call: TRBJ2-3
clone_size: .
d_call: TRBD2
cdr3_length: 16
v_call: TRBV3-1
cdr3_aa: CASSQRSGSRSDTQYF
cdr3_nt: TGTGCCAGCAGCCAACGGAGCGGGAGTAGGTCAGATACGCAGTATTTT

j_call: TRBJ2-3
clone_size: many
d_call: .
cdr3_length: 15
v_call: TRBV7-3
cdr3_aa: CASSLTAEYTDTQYF
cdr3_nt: TGTGCCAGCAGCTTAACAGCCGAGTACACAGATACGCAGTATTTT

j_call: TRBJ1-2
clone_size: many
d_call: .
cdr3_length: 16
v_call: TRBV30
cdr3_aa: CAWSYLQGPTDYGYTF
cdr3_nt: TGTGCCTGGAGCTATCTACAGGGACCTACGGACTATGGCTACACCTTC

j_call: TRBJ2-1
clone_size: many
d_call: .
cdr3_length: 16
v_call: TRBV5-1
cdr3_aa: CASSLALAGLGNEQFF
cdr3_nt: TGCGCCAGCAGCTTGGCCCTGGCGGGATTGGGCAATGAGCAGTTCTTC

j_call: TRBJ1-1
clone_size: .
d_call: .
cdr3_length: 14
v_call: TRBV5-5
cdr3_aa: CASSPREGYTEAFF
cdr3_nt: TGTGCCAGCAGCCCTCGGGAGGGGTACACTGAAGCTTTCTTT

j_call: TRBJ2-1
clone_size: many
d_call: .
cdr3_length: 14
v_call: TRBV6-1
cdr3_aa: CASSPDSHRHEQFF
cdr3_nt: TGTGCCAGCAGCCCTGACAGTCACAGGCATGAGCAGTTCTTC

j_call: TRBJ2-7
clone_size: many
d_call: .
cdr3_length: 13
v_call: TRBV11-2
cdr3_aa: CASSSDGPGEQYF
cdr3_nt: TGTGCCAGCAGCTCGGACGGCCCAGGCGAGCAGTACTTC

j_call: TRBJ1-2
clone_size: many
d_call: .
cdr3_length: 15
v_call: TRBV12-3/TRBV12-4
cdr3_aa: CASSPNPLANYGYTF
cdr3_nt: TGTGCCAGCAGCCCTAATCCATTAGCTAACTATGGCTACACCTTC

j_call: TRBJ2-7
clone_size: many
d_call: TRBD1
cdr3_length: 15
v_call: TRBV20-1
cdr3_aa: CSARDPRQGTYEQYF
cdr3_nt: TGCAGTGCTAGAGACCCTAGACAGGGAACCTACGAGCAGTACTTC

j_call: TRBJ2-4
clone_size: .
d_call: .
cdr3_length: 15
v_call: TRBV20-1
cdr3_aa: CSAREMGGDGNIQYF
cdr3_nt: TGCAGTGCTAGAGAGATGGGCGGAGATGGGAACATTCAGTACTTC

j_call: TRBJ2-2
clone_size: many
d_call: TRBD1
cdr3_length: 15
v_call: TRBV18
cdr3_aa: CASSITGQEAGELFF
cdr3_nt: TGTGCCAGCTCAATAACCGGACAGGAAGCCGGGGAGCTGTTTTTT

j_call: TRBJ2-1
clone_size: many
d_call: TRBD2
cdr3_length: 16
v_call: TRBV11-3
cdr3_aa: CASSSPSGRAYNEQFF
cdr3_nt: TGTGCCAGCAGCTCTCCTAGCGGGAGGGCTTACAATGAGCAGTTCTTC

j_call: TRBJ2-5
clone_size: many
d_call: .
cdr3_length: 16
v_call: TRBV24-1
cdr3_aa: CATSDPGGASAETQYF
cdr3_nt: TGTGCCACCAGTGATCCTGGCGGGGCGAGCGCAGAGACCCAGTACTTC

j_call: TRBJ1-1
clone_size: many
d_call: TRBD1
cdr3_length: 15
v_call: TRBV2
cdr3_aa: CASTTTGGRRTEAFF
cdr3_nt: TGTGCCAGCACTACAACAGGGGGGAGGCGCACTGAAGCTTTCTTT

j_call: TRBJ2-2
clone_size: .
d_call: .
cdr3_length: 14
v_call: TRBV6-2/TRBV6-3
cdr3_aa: CASSYSENTGELFF
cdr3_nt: TGTGCCAGCAGTTACTCGGAGAACACCGGGGAGCTGTTTTTT

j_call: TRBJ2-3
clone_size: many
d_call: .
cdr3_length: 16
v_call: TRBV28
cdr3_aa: CATIFFSGAKIGTQYF
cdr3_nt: TGTGCCACCATCTTCTTCTCGGGGGCAAAGATAGGAACGCAGTATTTT

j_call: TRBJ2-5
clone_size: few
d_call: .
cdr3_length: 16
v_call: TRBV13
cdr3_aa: CASSRRDGFSQETQYF
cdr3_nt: TGTGCCAGCAGCCGGAGGGACGGATTTTCACAAGAGACCCAGTACTTC